The 5 T cell receptor beta chains given below trace back to one sample, sequenced in a study of blood T cell repertoires in COVID-19. Sequenced by immunoSEQ multiplex PCR; TCRdb stores in-frame clones only, minus some. The sample includes around 250,000 clones, roughly 86% of them seen just once. Sequencing was carried out using peripheral blood. These TCRs come from a man between 18 and 29 years old with active or convalescent COVID-19.

This chain joins TRBV20-1 and TRBJ1-2; D is ambiguous. The CDR3 is 15 residues long. Looked up from germline, CDR1 is DFQATT and CDR2 is SNEGSKA (reference sequence). V shed 3 bases and J shed 1 base, with 15 bases lying between them. The CDR3 DNA follows: TGCAGTGCTAGTGATATGAGCGCCGATAACTATGGCTACACCTTC. Translation gives CSASDMSADNYGYTF.

A remark on this clone: One end of the junction does not line up with germline, which may come from a read error. This chain uses TRBV2 with TRBJ1-5; TRBD1 matches 8 bases. Germline loops: CDR1 SNHLY, CDR2 FYNNEI. The CDR3 sequence is 15 residues long. CDR3 nucleotide sequence: TGTGCCAGCAGCGAAGCGACAGGGGAAGGGAGGTCCCAGCATTTT. This sequence encodes CASSEATGEGRSQHF.

This clone showed up just once. The chain employs TRBV2 and TRBJ2-7, with 8 bases identical to TRBD1. The CDR3 covers 14 residues. The germline gives CDR1 SNHLY, CDR2 FYNNEI. The V and J ends lost 8 bases and 2 bases, in that order; junction bases with no gene match: 8. CDR3 protein: CASDPGQEPYEQYF. The CDR3 DNA is TGTGCCAGCGACCCGGGACAGGAGCCCTACGAGCAGTACTTC.

V is TRBV5-1 and J is TRBJ2-7, with D maybe TRBD2 (6 bases). This CDR3 has 15 amino acids. The V gene's germline CDR1 is SGHRS and CDR2 YFSETQ. V lost 0 bases and J lost 0, with 10 bases in between. CDR3 sequence reads: CASSLAGDSSYEQYF. DNA of the CDR3: TGCGCCAGCAGCTTGGCGGGGGATAGCTCCTACGAGCAGTACTTC.

The chain recombines TRBV6-5 with TRBJ1-2; D might be TRBD1 (6 bases). The CDR3 sequence is 14 residues long. Germline lookup yields CDR1 MNHEY and CDR2 SVGAGI. Deletions cut 0 bases from V and 8 bases from J, with 13 bases between. The CDR3 is CASSYSGGRLGYTF. CDR3 bases: TGTGCCAGCAGTTACTCCGGGGGGCGACTAGGCTACACCTTC.